This TCR beta chain was sequenced in a study of vaccination effects on CD4 cells after COVID-19. Overall study context: Two doses of either BNT162b2 or mRNA-1273 were given to each participant. At 16 days and at one week before vaccination, samples were given by two convalescent patients.

This clone has only one observation. Its antigen is as yet unknown. Measured with immunoSEQ multiplex PCR; TCRdb has only the in-frame clones, and not every one. The table lists about 19,000 clones, roughly 74% of them singletons, with around 16% in the top ten. Expansion of antigen-specific CD4+ T cells with viral peptide pools was carried out by the ViraFEST assay before sequencing. A roughly ten-day culture period preceded the isolation of CD4+ T cells. This person caught SARS-CoV-2 sometime from March to December 2020, and PCR testing confirmed the infection. Wells containing 1.5 million to 2.5 million PBMC each were cultured with about 9 IU/ml IL-2 and about 10 ug/ml peptides. CDR3 length: 12 residues. The germline V and J ends were trimmed by 7 bases and 8 bases, with 14 bases remaining between them.

The specimen comprised CD4+ T cells from PBMCs cultured with SARS-CoV-2 spike peptides, sampled before COVID-19 vaccination. The clonotype was recovered from a human donor who had a prior SARS-CoV-2 infection. This chain links TRBV12-3 or TRBV12-4 with TRBJ1-2; TRBD1 might be the D (5 bases). CDR3 sequence reads: CASKRGAAGYTF. The CDR3 nucleotides read TGTGCCAGCAAACGGGGCGCGGCAGGCTACACCTTC.